This is a list of T cell receptor beta chains from one sample in a study of shared clonotypes between healthy human individuals. Profiled with immunoSEQ multiplex PCR; TCRdb holds only in-frame clones, not every one. The repertoire holds 650,000 to 750,000 clones, with 72% as singletons. The source material was memory CD4+ T cells sorted from blood. The receptors stem from a woman aged 25 to 39 in good health. CDR3s include the opening cysteine and the closing phenylalanine or tryptophan. Fields, in order: J gene, D gene, clone size, V gene, CDR3 protein, CDR3 DNA. The D gene is left open where the match is weak. The listing skips clone size in some rows; elsewhere it reads once, few, many or a size class.

TRBJ1-1 | - | once | TRBV10-3 | CATGRGMNTEAFF | TGTGCCACCGGCCGGGGGATGAACACTGAAGCTTTCTTT
TRBJ1-4 | - | - | TRBV11-2 | CASSLNVGNNEKLFF | TGTGCCAGCAGCTTAAATGTAGGGAATAATGAAAAACTGTTTTTT
TRBJ2-1 | - | - | TRBV21-1 | CASSKFAGGPGEQFF | TGTGCCAGCAGCAAATTTGCGGGAGGGCCCGGTGAGCAGTTCTTC
TRBJ2-5 | - | once | TRBV19 | CASSALTRQETQYF | TGTGCCAGTAGTGCATTGACTAGGCAAGAGACCCAGTACTTC
TRBJ2-1 | - | few | TRBV7-2 | CASAGYNEQFF | TGTGCCAGCGCAGGGTACAATGAGCAGTTCTTC
TRBJ2-7 | TRBD2 | - | TRBV5-1 | CASAPGGSGIPYEQYF | TGCGCCAGCGCTCCCGGGGGGAGCGGGATCCCCTACGAGCAGTACTTC
TRBJ2-5 | TRBD2 | - | TRBV18 | CASSLAGTSVTWGTQYF | TGTGCCAGCTCACTCGCCGGGACTAGCGTCACATGGGGGACCCAGTACTTC
TRBJ2-1 | - | - | TRBV19 | CASSIRGRNEQFF | TGTGCCAGTAGTATCAGGGGACGGAATGAGCAGTTCTTC
TRBJ2-2 | TRBD2 | - | TRBV5-1 | CASSLAGGILDTGELFF | TGCGCCAGCAGCTTGGCGGGGGGGATTCTTGACACCGGGGAGCTGTTTTTT
TRBJ1-5 | - | - | TRBV5-1 | CASSLEGTQPQHF | TGCGCCAGCAGCTTGGAGGGGACTCAGCCCCAGCATTTT
TRBJ1-2 | - | - | TRBV30 | CAWSVQTTNYGYTF | TGTGCCTGGAGTGTACAGACCACTAACTATGGCTACACCTTC
TRBJ2-1 | TRBD2 | many | TRBV27 | CASSPLGLAGNYNEQFF | TGTGCCAGCAGTCCTCTCGGACTAGCGGGGAACTACAATGAGCAGTTCTTC
TRBJ2-1 | - | - | TRBV28 | CASSLGTGWGRRQFF | TGTGCCAGCAGTTTAGGCACGGGATGGGGGCGTAGGCAGTTCTTC
TRBJ2-3 | TRBD1 | - | TRBV5-4 | CASRVRQGADTQYF | TGTGCCAGCAGGGTGCGACAGGGCGCAGATACGCAGTATTTT
TRBJ1-5 | - | - | TRBV11-2 | CASSLIAGPNQPQHF | TGTGCCAGCAGCTTAATTGCGGGACCTAATCAGCCCCAGCATTTT
TRBJ1-1 | - | - | TRBV11-2 | CASSLLENTEAFF | TGTGCCAGCAGCTTACTCGAGAACACTGAAGCTTTCTTT
TRBJ1-5 | - | - | TRBV6-1 | CASSEGRYSNQPQHF | TGTGCCAGCAGTGAAGGACGGTATAGCAATCAGCCCCAGCATTTT
TRBJ1-2 | TRBD1 | - | TRBV28 | CASRYKTGRYYGYTF | TGTGCCAGCAGATATAAGACAGGGAGATACTATGGCTACACCTTC
TRBJ2-7 | TRBD2 | - | TRBV19 | CASNPTTSGRVHEQYF | TGTGCCAGTAACCCCACCACTAGCGGGAGGGTACACGAGCAGTACTTC
TRBJ2-2 | TRBD2 | once | TRBV2 | CASSETSGSNTGELFF | TGTGCCAGCAGTGAAACTAGCGGGAGCAACACCGGGGAGCTGTTTTTT
TRBJ1-5 | - | once | TRBV19 | CASSRDPNQPQHF | TGTGCCAGTAGTCGGGACCCCAATCAGCCCCAGCATTTT